The clone carrying this T cell receptor beta chain showed up many times. Antigen specificity is unknown. This sample is part of a study of metastatic and nonmetastatic thyroid tumors. Study context: Across blood and tumor or nodule tissue, repertoires from malignant and benign thyroid patients were compared with one another. Points from the study as a whole: As reported, TCR beta diversity in blood and tumor was significantly higher in malignant thyroid tumors than in benign nodules.

Nobody among the patients had been given any treatment before thyroid surgery. Authors' data handling: Using the CDR3 differences seen across clinicopathological groups, the authors built a distant-metastasis classifier for papillary thyroid cancer, which was meant to discriminate distant-metastatic patients. Using MiXCR, TCRdb re-called clones from the PCR reads. The V and J calls come from TCRdb's annotation, not from the publication. The sample yields roughly 38,000 clones, about 12% seen once. Between the trimmed V and J ends, which lost 5 bases and 4 bases, there was a span of 11 bases. The CDR3 extends over 13 amino acids. Germline-derived CDR1 and CDR2 are MNHNS and SASEGT.

Sequencing was performed on blood. The J gene is TRBJ1-1, the V gene TRBV6-1; D gene ambiguous. The sequence derives from a male donor with papillary thyroid cancer or a benign thyroid nodule (not recorded which). Some clones in this sample may be carry-over from other donors' samples. The CDR3 sequence is CASSSSILTEAFF. CDR3 sequence (DNA): TGTGCCAGCAGTTCAAGCATACTCACTGAAGCTTTCTTT.